This T cell receptor beta chain was found in a study of shared clonotypes between healthy human individuals. Profiling relied on immunoSEQ multiplex PCR, and the TCRdb table lists in-frame clones only, not all of them. The table shows fewer than 600,000 clones, with around three quarters occurring only once. Sequenced material: PBMCs. This TCR was sampled from a woman aged 40-49 years in good health. Some clones in this sample may be carry-over from other donors' samples.

CDR3 residues: CASGGAYNEQFF. For the CDR3, the DNA is TGTGCCAGTGGAGGAGCCTACAATGAGCAGTTCTTC. This rearrangement joins TRBV19 to TRBJ2-1, with TRBD2 as a possible D gene (5 bases). V dropped 8 bases and J dropped 2 bases, with 7 bases sitting between them. CDR1 LNHDA and CDR2 SQIVND come from the germline V gene (reference sequence). The CDR3 spans 12 residues.